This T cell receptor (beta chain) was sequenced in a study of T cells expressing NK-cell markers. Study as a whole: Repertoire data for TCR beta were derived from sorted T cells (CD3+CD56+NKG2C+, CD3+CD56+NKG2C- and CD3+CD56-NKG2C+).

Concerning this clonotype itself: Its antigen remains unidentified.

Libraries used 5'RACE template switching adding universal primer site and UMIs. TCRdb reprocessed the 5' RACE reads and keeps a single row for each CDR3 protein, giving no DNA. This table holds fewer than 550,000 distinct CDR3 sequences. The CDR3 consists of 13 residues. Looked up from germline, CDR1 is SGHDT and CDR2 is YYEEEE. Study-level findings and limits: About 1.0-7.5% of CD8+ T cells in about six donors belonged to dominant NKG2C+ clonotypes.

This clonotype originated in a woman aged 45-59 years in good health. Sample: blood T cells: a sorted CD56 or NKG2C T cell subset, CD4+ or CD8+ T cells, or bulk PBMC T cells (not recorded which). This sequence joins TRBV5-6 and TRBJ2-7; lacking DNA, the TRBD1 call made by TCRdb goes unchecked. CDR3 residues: CASSTGTHYEQYF.